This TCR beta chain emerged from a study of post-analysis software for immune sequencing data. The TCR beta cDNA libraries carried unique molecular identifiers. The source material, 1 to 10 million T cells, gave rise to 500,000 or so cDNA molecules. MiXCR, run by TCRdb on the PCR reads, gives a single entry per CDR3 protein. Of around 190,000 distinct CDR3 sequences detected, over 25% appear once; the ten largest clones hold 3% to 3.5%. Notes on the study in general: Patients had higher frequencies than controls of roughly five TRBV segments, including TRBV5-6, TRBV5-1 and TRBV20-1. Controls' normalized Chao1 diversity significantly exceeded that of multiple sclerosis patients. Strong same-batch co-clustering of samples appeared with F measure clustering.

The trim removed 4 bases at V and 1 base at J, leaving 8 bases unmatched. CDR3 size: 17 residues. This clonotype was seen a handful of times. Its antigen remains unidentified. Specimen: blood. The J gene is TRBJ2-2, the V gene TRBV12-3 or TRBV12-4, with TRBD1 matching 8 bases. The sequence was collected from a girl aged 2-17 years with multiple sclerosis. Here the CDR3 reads CASSWGSGTGNTGELFF. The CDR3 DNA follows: TGTGCCAGCAGTTGGGGCTCCGGGACAGGGAACACCGGGGAGCTGTTTTTT.